Below, one T cell receptor beta chain is given with its context. As processed by the authors: By means of reference gene primer amplification, nucleated cell counts were estimated. Only in-frame clones appear in the TCRdb table, and some are missing; sequencing was by immunoSEQ multiplex PCR. From that table come the V and J calls and clone size; the DNA was used to work out D and trimming. The repertoire includes under 200,000 clones, around nine tenths of them detected once, and about a tenth sits in the top ten. Germline V gives CDR1 LNHDA, CDR2 SQIVND (reference sequence). CDR3 length equals 15 residues. Trimming removed 5 bases at V and 3 bases at J, with 16 bases between. The data derive from a study of blood T cell repertoires in COVID-19.

The J gene is TRBJ1-2, the V gene TRBV19, with TRBD1 as a possible D gene (6 bases). Sequencing input: peripheral blood. This receptor was taken from a woman in her 70s with COVID-19, enrolled during active disease. In nucleotides, the CDR3 is TGTGCCAGTAGTGCTCAGGGGCTGGGTGACTATGGCTACACCTTC. This encodes CASSAQGLGDYGYTF.